These 28 T cell receptor beta chains share one sample of origin, sequenced in a study of response to subunit inactivated influenza vaccine. TCRdb reanalysed the RT-PCR reads using MiXCR and keeps one entry per CDR3 protein. The table records hundreds of thousands of distinct CDR3 sequences, around a sixth of them present only once. The source was PBMCs from blood, collected 5 days after vaccination. Every receptor here comes from a man over 45 who received an inactivated influenza vaccine.

In this sample, this clonotype turned up a few times. The chain couples TRBV20-1 to TRBJ1-2; 8 bases agree with TRBD1. The CDR3 sequence is 16 residues long. The germline CDR1 and CDR2 sequences are DFQATT and SNEGSKA (reference sequence). Trimming removed 2 bases from V and 1 base from J; junction bases left unmatched: 9. The CDR3: CSARPDRGTINYGYTF. DNA of the CDR3: TGCAGTGCTAGACCAGACAGGGGAACCATTAACTATGGCTACACCTTC.

This clonotype was seen only a few times. The chain has TRBV20-1 and TRBJ2-7, with 8 bases that match TRBD2. Per the germline V gene, CDR1 is DFQATT and CDR2 is SNEGSKA (reference sequence). The CDR3 extends over 15 amino acids. The V segment lost 2 bases and the J segment 4 bases; nucleotides outside the gene matches: 10. The CDR3 nucleotides read TGCAGTGCTAGACCTCCGGGACTAGGCATTTACGAGCAGTACTTC. Protein product: CSARPPGLGIYEQYF.

This clonotype was recorded only once. This chain joins TRBV5-1 and TRBJ2-1, with 11 bases lining up with TRBD2. Germline trimming cut 3 bases from V and 3 bases from J; bases unmatched to any gene: 8. The CDR3 sequence is 17 residues long. Germline V gene lookup returns CDR1 SGHRS and CDR2 YFSETQ. CDR3 sequence: CASSSQGSGRGYNEQFF. The CDR3, as DNA: TGCGCCAGCAGCTCCCAAGGTAGCGGGAGGGGCTACAATGAGCAGTTCTTC.

This chain connects TRBV10-3 to TRBJ2-3; D could derive from TRBD1 or TRBD2 (5 bases each). Germline-derived CDR1 and CDR2 are ENHRY and SYGVKD. The V end lost 6 bases, the J end lost 6 bases, and 13 bases lay between the germline ends. The CDR3 is 13 amino acids. The CDR3 sequence is CAIRAGRVDTQYF. CDR3 in DNA: TGTGCCATCAGGGCAGGGAGAGTGGATACGCAGTATTTT.

V gene TRBV6-2 or TRBV6-3 combines with J gene TRBJ2-7, with D hard to call. V lost 5 bases to trimming and J lost 6 bases, with 11 bases between them. CDR1 is MNHEY, CDR2 SVGEGT, per germline. The CDR3 length is 12 residues. CDR3 DNA sequence: TGTGCCAGCAGTCGCTGGTCCGGCGAGCAGTACTTC. It yields the protein CASSRWSGEQYF.

This clonotype was seen a few times. This chain's CDR3 is CSARVAGGLLEFF. The CDR3 DNA is TGCAGTGCTAGAGTTGCGGGGGGGCTTTTGGAGTTCTTC. The chain uses TRBV20-1 and TRBJ2-1, with TRBD2 matching 9 bases. This CDR3 has 13 residues. CDR1 is DFQATT and CDR2 is SNEGSKA in the germline V gene (reference sequence). The J segment lost 14 bases and the V segment lost 1 base, leaving 9 bases of the junction unmatched.

The rearrangement uses TRBV28 and TRBJ1-5, with 11 bases that match TRBD1. The CDR3 sequence is 20 residues long. Looked up from germline, CDR1 is MDHEN and CDR2 is SYDVKM. The trim removed 0 bases at V and 6 bases at J, leaving 16 bases unmatched. The CDR3 loop reads CASSLWFGTGGSFGAQPQHF. The CDR3 region has the DNA TGTGCCAGCAGTTTATGGTTCGGGACAGGGGGATCCTTTGGGGCTCAGCCCCAGCATTTT.

This clonotype was recorded a few times. The genes are TRBV28 and TRBJ2-1; 9 positions agree with TRBD2. The V gene's germline CDR1 is MDHEN and CDR2 SYDVKM. With 5 bases clipped from V and 8 bases from J, the junction kept 16 bases outside the gene matches. The CDR3 runs 17 residues. The CDR3 region has the DNA TGTGCCAGCAGTCCTAATACCATAGCGGGAGCACTGGATGAGCAGTTCTTC. It codes for CASSPNTIAGALDEQFF.

This clonotype was detected a few times. The chain employs TRBV4-2 and TRBJ2-2; D is perhaps TRBD2 (5 bases). The CDR3 extends over 13 amino acids. Germline V lookup: CDR1 LGHNA, CDR2 YNFKEQ. The V end lost 7 bases, the J end lost 2 bases, and 8 bases lay between the germline ends. This chain's CDR3 is CASKTGNTGELFF. The CDR3 DNA is TGTGCCAGCAAGACGGGAAACACCGGGGAGCTGTTTTTT.

This clonotype was found a few times. The V call is TRBV20-1, the J call TRBJ1-2, with TRBD1 matching over 7 bases. Germline V gives CDR1 DFQATT, CDR2 SNEGSKA (reference sequence). The J segment lost 7 bases and the V segment lost 6 bases, leaving 14 bases of the junction unmatched. CDR3 length: 14 residues. The CDR3 is CSASSQGDRGGYTF. The CDR3 bases are TGCAGTGCCTCCTCTCAGGGGGACCGAGGTGGCTACACCTTC.

V and J are TRBV12-3 or TRBV12-4 and TRBJ1-2; a weak D match, TRBD1 (6 bases). Between the trimmed V and J ends, which lost 3 bases and 7 bases, there was a span of 15 bases. CDR3 length equals 14 residues. The DNA for the CDR3 is TGTGCCAGCAGTTTCGTCGGCAGGGGACTTGGCTACACCTTC. It codes for CASSFVGRGLGYTF.

The rearrangement uses TRBV3-1 and TRBJ2-1; D is unresolved. Trimming shortened V by 2 bases and J by 5 bases, and 7 bases separated the two germline ends. Germline V gene data show CDR1 as LGHDT and CDR2 as YNNKEL (reference sequence). This CDR3 is built from 13 residues. The CDR3 nucleotides are TGTGCCAGCAGCCAACAAGGGCACAATGAGCAGTTCTTC. Protein product: CASSQQGHNEQFF.

This clonotype was recorded a few times. V and J are TRBV29-1 and TRBJ2-5; 8 bases are a match to TRBD2. The germline V gene encodes CDR1 SQVTM and CDR2 ANQGSEA. The CDR3 contains 14 residues. Unmatched junction bases numbered 9, after V lost 7 bases and J lost 2 bases. Here the CDR3 reads CSAGGGAAQETQYF. The CDR3 DNA is TGCAGCGCGGGGGGGGGGGCGGCGCAAGAGACCCAGTACTTC.

The chain recombines TRBV12-3 or TRBV12-4 with TRBJ1-2; D remains ambiguous. The CDR3 is made up of 16 amino acids. V gave up 1 base and J gave up 0 bases, with 12 bases separating them. The DNA of the CDR3 is TGTGCCAGCAGTTTAGATAAAGGGAAATCTAACTATGGCTACACCTTC. This encodes CASSLDKGKSNYGYTF.

The chain employs TRBV12-3 or TRBV12-4 and TRBJ2-2; D gene unclear. V was pared by 5 bases and J by 6 bases, with 10 bases between. The CDR3 runs 13 residues. CDR3 region: CASSIGSAGELFF. For the CDR3, the DNA is TGTGCCAGCAGTATTGGGTCCGCCGGGGAGCTGTTTTTT.

The V and J genes are TRBV7-9 and TRBJ2-1, with D tentatively TRBD2 (6 bases). V dropped 1 base and J dropped 4 bases, with 11 bases sitting between them. From germline, CDR1 is SEHNR and CDR2 FQNEAQ (reference sequence). This CDR3 has 15 amino acids. In DNA, the CDR3 is TGTGCCAGCAGCTTAGAGTCTAGCGTGTACAATGAGCAGTTCTTC. Its protein is CASSLESSVYNEQFF.

V and J are TRBV7-2 and TRBJ2-1; a possible D gene is TRBD1 (5 bases). Per germline, CDR1 SGHTA and CDR2 FQGNSA. The CDR3 covers 16 residues. Trimming took 1 base from V and 2 from J, leaving 12 bases between them. CDR3 in amino acids: CASSLEAPGTYNEQFF. CDR3 bases: TGTGCCAGCAGCTTAGAGGCGCCAGGGACCTACAATGAGCAGTTCTTC.

V gene TRBV5-5 combines with J gene TRBJ1-6; 8 nucleotides align to TRBD1. CDR3 size: 17 residues. V gave up 3 bases and J gave up 9 bases; unmatched junction bases: 14. Germline values: CDR1 SGHKS, CDR2 YYEKEE (reference sequence). CDR3 region: CASSWTPPGQGGSPLHF. For the CDR3, the DNA is TGTGCCAGCAGCTGGACCCCGCCCGGACAGGGCGGTTCACCCCTCCACTTT.

V usage is TRBV2 and J usage is TRBJ1-2; D unclear. Germline V lookup: CDR1 SNHLY, CDR2 FYNNEI. V was trimmed by 8 bases and J by 6 bases, leaving 7 bases between them. The CDR3 runs 10 residues. CDR3 nucleotides: TGTGCCAGCGGACTGAATGGCTACACCTTC. Translating it yields CASGLNGYTF.

The rearrangement joins TRBV5-5 to TRBJ2-5; 11 bases are shared with TRBD1. The CDR3 spans 15 residues. V was pared by 3 bases and J by 5 bases, with 6 bases of the junction left unmatched. Germline lookup yields CDR1 SGHKS and CDR2 YYEKEE (reference sequence). CDR3 region: CASSWGTGGGETQYF. The CDR3 DNA sequence: TGTGCCAGCAGCTGGGGGACAGGGGGAGGCGAGACCCAGTACTTC. Variable domain in full (rest from reference TRBV5-5 and TRBJ2-5): DAGVTQSPTHLIKTRGQQVTLRCSPISGHKSVSWYQQVLGQGPQFIFQYYEKEERGRGNFPDRFSARQFPNYSSELNVNALLLGDSALYLCASSWGTGGGETQYFGPGTRLLVL.

This clonotype has only a few counts. The V gene is TRBV7-3, the J gene TRBJ2-2; no clear D. The germline V gene encodes CDR1 SGHTA and CDR2 FQGTGA. The CDR3 runs to 14 residues. The V and J ends lost 6 bases and 2 bases respectively, with 10 bases between them. CDR3 in amino acids: CASRRSENTGELFF. CDR3 nucleotide sequence: TGTGCCAGCAGGAGAAGTGAAAACACCGGGGAGCTGTTTTTT.

This rearrangement joins TRBV29-1 to TRBJ2-3; a weak D match, TRBD1 (8 bases). Per germline, CDR1 SQVTM and CDR2 ANQGSEA. V was cut by 4 bases and J by 1 base, with 15 bases left in between. The CDR3 contains 15 residues. DNA of the CDR3: TGCAGCGTTGGAAGTACAGGGGGGGGCACAGATACGCAGTATTTT. Protein product: CSVGSTGGGTDTQYF.

This clonotype has a count of ten or more. The V call is TRBV15, the J call TRBJ2-2; weak D call: TRBD1 (6 bases). The CDR3 has 17 residues. Germline values: CDR1 LNHNV, CDR2 YYDKDF (reference sequence). Trimming stripped 2 bases from V and 2 bases from J, with 15 bases between. The CDR3 region has the DNA TGTGCCACCAGCAGAAAAGGGCAGGGGCTAAACACCGGGGAGCTGTTTTTT. Translating gives CATSRKGQGLNTGELFF.

The rearrangement joins TRBV10-3 to TRBJ1-6, with D unresolved. Germline V gene sequence: CDR1 ENHRY, CDR2 SYGVKD. The ends were cut back, 4 bases at V and 3 bases at J, with 31 bases in the middle. This CDR3 comprises 22 residues. The CDR3: CAISALLRAARPLTFYNSPLHF. For the CDR3, the DNA is TGTGCCATCAGTGCCTTGTTGAGGGCCGCCCGGCCGCTGACATTCTATAATTCACCCCTCCACTTT.

This clonotype was counted between two and nine times. The chain uses TRBV28 and TRBJ1-6; D unresolved. From germline, CDR1 is MDHEN and CDR2 SYDVKM. Trimming took off 5 bases at V and 13 bases at J, with 9 bases between the two ends. The CDR3 sequence is 11 residues long. CDR3 amino acids: CASSHRYPLHF. The CDR3 coding sequence is TGTGCCAGCAGTCACAGATACCCCCTCCACTTT.

Only a few counts were recorded for this clonotype. J is TRBJ2-7 and V is TRBV20-1, with 8 bases matching TRBD2. The length of the CDR3 is 14 residues. V shed 0 bases and J 3 bases; nucleotides not matched to a gene: 4. Germline V gene sequence: CDR1 DFQATT, CDR2 SNEGSKA (reference sequence). CDR3 sequence reads: CSARDPGGVYEQYF. The CDR3 nucleotides are TGCAGTGCTAGAGATCCCGGGGGGGTCTACGAGCAGTACTTC.

The rearrangement uses TRBV29-1 and TRBJ2-3; D unresolved. Trimming stripped 7 bases from V and 10 bases from J, with 15 bases between. CDR3 length: 11 amino acids. In germline, CDR1 is SQVTM, CDR2 ANQGSEA. The CDR3 region is CSALSSLAQYF. CDR3 DNA: TGCAGCGCCCTGAGTAGTTTGGCGCAGTATTTT.

This chain links TRBV10-1 with TRBJ2-3, with D possibly matching TRBD2 (5 bases). Germline CDR1 reads WNHNN; CDR2 reads SYGVQD (reference sequence). The CDR3 extends over 14 amino acids. Between the trimmed V and J ends, which lost 8 bases and 1 base, there was a span of 13 bases. The CDR3 loop reads CASCTDYRTDTQYF. As DNA, the CDR3 is TGCGCCAGCTGTACAGACTATCGCACAGATACGCAGTATTTT.